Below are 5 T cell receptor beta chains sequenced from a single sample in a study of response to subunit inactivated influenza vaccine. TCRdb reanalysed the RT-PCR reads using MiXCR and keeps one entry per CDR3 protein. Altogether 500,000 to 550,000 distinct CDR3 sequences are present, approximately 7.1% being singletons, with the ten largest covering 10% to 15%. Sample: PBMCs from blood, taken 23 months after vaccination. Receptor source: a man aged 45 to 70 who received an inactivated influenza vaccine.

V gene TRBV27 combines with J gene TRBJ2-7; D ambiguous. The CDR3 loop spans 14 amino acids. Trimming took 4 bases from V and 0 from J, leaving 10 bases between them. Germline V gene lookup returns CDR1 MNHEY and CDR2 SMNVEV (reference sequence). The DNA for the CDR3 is TGTGCCAGCAGTTATAGGCGAAGCTCCTACGAGCAGTACTTC. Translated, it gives CASSYRRSSYEQYF.

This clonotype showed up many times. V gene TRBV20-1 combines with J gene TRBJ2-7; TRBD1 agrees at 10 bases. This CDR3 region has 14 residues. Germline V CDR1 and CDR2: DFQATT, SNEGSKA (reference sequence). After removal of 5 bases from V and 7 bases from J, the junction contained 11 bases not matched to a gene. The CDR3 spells CSAPRQGAVLEQYF. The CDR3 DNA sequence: TGCAGTGCTCCGCGACAGGGGGCGGTCTTGGAGCAGTACTTC.

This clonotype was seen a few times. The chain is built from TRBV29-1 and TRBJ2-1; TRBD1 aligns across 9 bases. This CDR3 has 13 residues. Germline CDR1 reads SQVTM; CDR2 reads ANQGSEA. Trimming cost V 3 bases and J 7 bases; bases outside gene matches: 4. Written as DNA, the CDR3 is TGCAGCGTTGAGGGACAGGGAGTTAATGAGCAGTTCTTC. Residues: CSVEGQGVNEQFF.

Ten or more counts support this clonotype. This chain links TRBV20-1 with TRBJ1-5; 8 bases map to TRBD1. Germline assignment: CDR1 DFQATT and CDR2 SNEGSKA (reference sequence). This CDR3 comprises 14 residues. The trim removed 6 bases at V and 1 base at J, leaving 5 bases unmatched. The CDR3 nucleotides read TGCAGTGCCCACAGGGGGAACAGCAATCAGCCCCAGCATTTT. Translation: CSAHRGNSNQPQHF.

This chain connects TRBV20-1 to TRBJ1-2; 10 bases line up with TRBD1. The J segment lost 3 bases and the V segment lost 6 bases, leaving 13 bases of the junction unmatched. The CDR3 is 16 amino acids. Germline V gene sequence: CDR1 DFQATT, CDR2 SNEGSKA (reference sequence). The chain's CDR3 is CSAPAKTGGGYYGYTF. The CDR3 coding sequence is TGCAGTGCCCCAGCCAAGACAGGGGGCGGTTACTATGGCTACACCTTC.